This T cell receptor (beta chain) derives from a study of T cell responses to AZD1222 COVID-19 vaccine. Findings and caveats of the study: Donor demographics were predominantly white British with a female majority; clonal diversity may be underestimated. The study found Spike-specific TCR breadth and depth rose after two AZD1222 doses.

Worth noting for this clone: Its cognate antigen is unknown.

Second-dose schedules of about 4 or about 12 weeks were combined. The data were produced by immunoSEQ multiplex PCR, yet TCRdb's version contains in-frame clones alone and is incomplete. The sample lists 140,000 to 150,000 clones, 80% to 95% occurring once. This TCR was sampled from an adult who received the AZD1222 COVID-19 vaccine. This material consisted of peripheral blood, taken 28 days after the second AZD1222 dose.

The CDR3: CASSGQGGGGEAFF. CDR3 sequence (DNA): TGTGCCAGCAGTGGGCAGGGGGGCGGCGGTGAAGCTTTCTTT. The V gene is TRBV2, the J gene TRBJ1-1; TRBD1 aligns across 7 bases. The germline CDR1 and CDR2 sequences are SNHLY and FYNNEI. The V and J ends lost 4 bases and 7 bases, in that order; junction bases with no gene match: 9. The CDR3 extends over 14 amino acids.